This record concerns one T cell receptor (beta chain) sequence. Its antigen is unknown. It has no much larger one-base neighbor in the sample; base qualities were not kept. The sample's time point label, decoded: newly diagnosed, previously untreated cHL patient sample. As a comparison group for the relapsed/refractory trial patients, PBMCs from patients with newly diagnosed, previously untreated classical Hodgkin lymphoma were sequenced. Peripheral blood was collected in 8 mL Vacutainer Cell Preparation Tubes, from which PBMCs were isolated by centrifugation and then cryopreserved. This specimen comes from a study of PD-1 blockade in classical Hodgkin lymphoma (dated by TCRdb to the early 2020s). Turning to the overall study: The study used CyTOF and TCR beta sequencing to define a peripheral blood immune signature of response to PD-1 blockade in classical Hodgkin lymphoma.

Findings and caveats that apply to the study as a whole: Baseline TCR diversity was reported to be lower in newly diagnosed patients than in healthy donors, and even lower in relapsed/refractory patients. The study was restricted to a single clinical trial cohort, and the causes of repertoire differences, possibly disease activity or prior therapy, were left undefined.

The Qiagen DNeasy kit was used to extract genomic DNA from unsorted PBMCs and from the negatively selected CD4+ and CD8+ fractions. Using primers that anneal to V and J segments, immunoSEQ multiplex PCR amplified the TCR beta CDR3 regions. A synthetic immune receptor repertoire was used to minimize amplification bias, and any residual bias was removed computationally once sequencing was done. In the authors' own workflow: Repertoire diversity was quantified as the Shannon entropy index using custom Python scripts. Unsorted, CD4+ and CD8+ repertoires were analyzed separately, except in combined analyses where CD4+ and CD8+ sequences were merged in silico. Sourced from immuneACCESS, this table was stored by TCRdb with only in-frame sequences that have V and J called. A share of the clones is absent; for the studies checked, an unresolved V gene accounts for under half, and the remainder has no known explanation. V and J calls and clone size are copied from that table; D and trimming were computed from the DNA. The table for this sample lists roughly 17,000 clones; roughly nine tenths of them were counted only once. The ten most abundant clones make up roughly 3.9% of the sample.

Inclusive of the bounding cysteine and phenylalanine, the CDR3 is 12 residues long. The CDR3 DNA has 36 bases and is translated from base 1. Trimming at the junction amounts to 0 bases on V and 12 bases on J, and the germline ends lie 10 bases apart. For CDR1 and CDR2, the germline V gene (reference sequence) lists SGHNT and YYREEE. The material sequenced was peripheral blood mononuclear cells (PBMCs). The receptor comes from a human donor with classical Hodgkin lymphoma. This chain joins TRBV5-4 to TRBJ2-1; the D gene is perhaps TRBD1 or TRBD2, as each covers 5 bases. The sequence in DNA is TGTGCCAGCAGCTTGGGGGACGGGGCGCAGTTCTTC. It translates to CASSLGDGAQFF.